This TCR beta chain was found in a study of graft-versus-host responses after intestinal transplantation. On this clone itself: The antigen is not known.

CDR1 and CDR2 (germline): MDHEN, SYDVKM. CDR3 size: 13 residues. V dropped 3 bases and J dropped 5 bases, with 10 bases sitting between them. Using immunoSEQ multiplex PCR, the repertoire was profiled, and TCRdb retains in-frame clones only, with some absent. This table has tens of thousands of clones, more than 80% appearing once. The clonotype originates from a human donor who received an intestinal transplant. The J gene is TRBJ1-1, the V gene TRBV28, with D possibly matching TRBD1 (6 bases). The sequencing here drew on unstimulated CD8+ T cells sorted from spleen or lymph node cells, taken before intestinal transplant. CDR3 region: CASSFTDSTEAFF. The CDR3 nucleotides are TGTGCCAGCAGTTTTACGGACAGTACTGAAGCTTTCTTT.